The next 24 T cell receptor beta chains were all read from a single sample in a study of blood T cell repertoires in COVID-19. Clones were sequenced by immunoSEQ multiplex PCR, and TCRdb holds only the in-frame ones, with some missing. Found here are around 130,000 clones, approximately 80% of them singletons; the top ten hold roughly 7.9%. Material: peripheral blood. The source is a human donor in a cohort sampled during active COVID-19.

The V call is TRBV3-1 (or the pseudogene TRBV3-2), the J call TRBJ2-7; 8 bases are shared with TRBD1. CDR1 and CDR2 from the germline V gene are LGHDT and YNNKEL (reference sequence). The V segment lost 1 base and the J segment 6 bases; nucleotides outside the gene matches: 11. The CDR3 runs to 16 residues. CDR3 DNA: TGTGCCAGCAGCCAAGGATTGGCAGGGGGCCAGGGCGAGCAGTACTTC. This codes for CASSQGLAGGQGEQYF.

This chain links TRBV9 with TRBJ1-6; D is ambiguous. V was shortened by 3 bases and J by 9 bases, with 10 bases between the two germline ends. Germline values: CDR1 SGDLS, CDR2 YYNGEE. This CDR3 comprises 13 residues. Here the CDR3 DNA reads TGTGCCAGCAGCGGGCCGGGGTCTTCACCCCTCCACTTT. Translating it yields CASSGPGSSPLHF.

This sequence joins TRBV6-2 or TRBV6-3 and TRBJ2-1; the match to TRBD2 covers 15 bases. The CDR3 is 15 amino acids. In germline, CDR1 is MNHEY, CDR2 SVGEGT. Trimming at V came to 4 bases and at J to 7 bases, leaving 2 bases not matched to a gene. CDR3 sequence (DNA): TGTGCCAGCAGTTCCGGACTAGCGGGGGGGAATGAGCAGTTCTTC. Its protein is CASSSGLAGGNEQFF.

The chain employs TRBV9 and TRBJ2-7; TRBD2 matches at 10 bases. The CDR3 has 18 residues. Trimming took 4 bases from V and 2 from J; bases not matched to a gene: 15. The germline gives CDR1 SGDLS, CDR2 YYNGEE. CDR3 amino acids: CASSPRRGATSGTYEQYF. DNA of the CDR3: TGTGCCAGCAGCCCTCGTAGGGGGGCAACTAGCGGGACCTACGAGCAGTACTTC.

This chain uses TRBV6-4 with TRBJ2-6, with TRBD2 as a possible D gene (6 bases). The CDR3 has 16 amino acids. V was clipped by 0 bases and J by 4 bases, with 10 bases between them. Looked up from germline, CDR1 is MRHNA and CDR2 is SNTAGT. The CDR3 DNA is TGTGCCAGCAGTGACTCAGGAGGGGCCGGGGCCAACGTCCTGACTTTC. This codes for CASSDSGGAGANVLTF.

This rearrangement joins TRBV14 to TRBJ1-4; unclear D gene. The germline V and J ends were trimmed by 0 bases and 7 bases, with 12 bases remaining between them. Germline V CDR1 and CDR2: SGHDN, FVKESK. The CDR3 totals 15 residues. CDR3 in DNA: TGTGCCAGCAGCCAAGAAGGAGGATTCGGTGAAAAACTGTTTTTT. This encodes CASSQEGGFGEKLFF.

The chain joins TRBV29-1 to TRBJ2-5; D might be TRBD1 (6 bases). In germline, CDR1 is SQVTM, CDR2 ANQGSEA. The ends were cut back, 7 bases at V and 2 bases at J, with 11 bases in the middle. The CDR3 length is 12 residues. CDR3 sequence: CSGRTAQETQYF. CDR3 nucleotides: TGCAGCGGCAGGACAGCGCAAGAGACCCAGTACTTC.

The genes are TRBV11-2 and TRBJ2-7, with 7 bases identical to TRBD2. This CDR3 spans 15 amino acids. The V gene end was trimmed by 2 bases and the J gene end by 3 bases; junction bases not matched to a gene: 7. CDR1 and CDR2 (germline): SGHAT, FQNNGV. The CDR3: CASSLNLAEIYEQYF. CDR3 DNA: TGTGCCAGCAGCTTAAATCTAGCGGAGATCTACGAGCAGTACTTC. Looking up the rest from reference TRBV11-2 and TRBJ2-7 gives the full variable domain: EAGVAQSPRYKIIEKRQSVAFWCNPISGHATLYWYQQILGQGPKLLIQFQNNGVVDDSQLPKDRFSAERLKGVDSTLKIQPAKLEDSAVYLCASSLNLAEIYEQYFGPGTRLTVT.

The chain is built from TRBV10-3 and TRBJ1-3, with D tentatively TRBD1 (6 bases). There are 14 residues in the CDR3. Germline values: CDR1 ENHRY, CDR2 SYGVKD. Deletions cut 3 bases from V and 2 bases from J, with 8 bases between. CDR3 nucleotide sequence: TGTGCCATCAGTGAATGGACAGCTGGAAACACCATATATTTT. It is translated as CAISEWTAGNTIYF.

V usage is TRBV3-1 (or the pseudogene TRBV3-2) and J usage is TRBJ1-4, with TRBD1 as a possible D gene (5 bases). Looked up from germline, CDR1 is LGHDT and CDR2 is YNNKEL (reference sequence). V shed 3 bases and J shed 8 bases, with 7 bases lying between them. The CDR3 consists of 12 residues. The DNA for the CDR3 is TGTGCCAGCAGCCAGGGGGGAGAAAAACTGTTTTTT. Amino acids: CASSQGGEKLFF.

This chain links TRBV19 with TRBJ1-1; unclear D gene. Germline values: CDR1 LNHDA, CDR2 SQIVND (reference sequence). Trimming removed 5 bases at V and 1 base at J, with 8 bases between. The CDR3 is 13 amino acids. The DNA of the CDR3 is TGTGCCAGTAGTTGGCTGAAGAACACTGAAGCTTTCTTT. Residues: CASSWLKNTEAFF.

The DNA for the CDR3 is TGTGCCAGCAGCCAACCCAGACTAGCCGAGCAGTACTTC. This codes for CASSQPRLAEQYF. This chain joins TRBV4-2 and TRBJ2-7, with TRBD2 identical over 7 bases. CDR3 length: 13 residues. Germline values: CDR1 LGHNA, CDR2 YNFKEQ. The V segment lost 2 bases and the J segment 6 bases; nucleotides outside the gene matches: 4.

In the case of this clone: An end of the junction differs from the germline gene, which may be a read error. The chain employs TRBV11-3 and TRBJ2-7, with 8 bases aligning to TRBD2. CDR3 size: 14 residues. CDR1 is SGHNT and CDR2 is YENEEA in the germline V gene. CDR3 in amino acids: CASSREGTDYDQYF. The CDR3 nucleotides read TGTGCCAGCAGCCGGGAGGGTACGGACTACGATCAGTACTTC.

This clone showed up just once. CDR3 amino acids: CASSPRQGGDRRRSEAFF. The CDR3 nucleotides are TGTGCCAGCAGCCCACGTCAGGGAGGGGACAGGAGGAGGTCTGAAGCTTTCTTT. This chain connects TRBV7-6 to TRBJ1-1, with 8 positions matching TRBD1. V trimming: 5 bases; J trimming: 6 bases; junction bases outside the gene matches: 20. The CDR3 length is 18 residues. Per germline, CDR1 SGHVS and CDR2 FNYEAQ.

V gene TRBV28 combines with J gene TRBJ2-7, with 7 positions matching TRBD1. Germline values: CDR1 MDHEN, CDR2 SYDVKM. The CDR3 extends over 14 amino acids. V lost 7 bases and J lost 0; bases outside the gene matches: 6. The CDR3 loop is CASTLGDSSYEQYF. The CDR3 nucleotides read TGTGCCAGCACCCTCGGGGACAGCTCCTACGAGCAGTACTTC.

The J gene is TRBJ1-4, the V gene TRBV7-9; D gene unclear. The CDR3 extends over 14 amino acids. V lost 3 bases, J lost 7 bases, and 12 bases lay in between. Germline CDR1 reads SEHNR; CDR2 reads FQNEAQ (reference sequence). CDR3 DNA sequence: TGTGCCAGCAGCTTGGCGGGCGGAGGTGAAAAACTGTTTTTT. Translating gives CASSLAGGGEKLFF.

The V call is TRBV5-1, the J call TRBJ1-4; D is perhaps TRBD1 (6 bases). Trimming removed 5 bases at V and 4 bases at J, with 9 bases between. Germline loops: CDR1 SGHRS, CDR2 YFSETQ. The CDR3 runs 13 residues. CDR3 in DNA: TGCGCCAGCAGTCCAGGGGTTAATGAAAAACTGTTTTTT. Protein product: CASSPGVNEKLFF.

This chain links TRBV10-3 with TRBJ1-2, with 9 bases that match TRBD1. The CDR3 is 14 amino acids. V lost 2 bases, J lost 8 bases, and 6 bases stayed unmatched. CDR1 is ENHRY and CDR2 is SYGVKD in the germline V gene. The CDR3 region is CAISETGGSWGYTF. The DNA of the CDR3 is TGTGCCATCAGTGAGACAGGGGGCTCGTGGGGCTACACCTTC.

V usage is TRBV20-1 and J usage is TRBJ1-2, with D hard to call. In germline, CDR1 is DFQATT, CDR2 SNEGSKA (reference sequence). V was trimmed by 0 bases and J by 8 bases, leaving 7 bases between them. The CDR3 totals 11 residues. CDR3 DNA: TGCAGTGCTAGAGATCTGAGCGGCTACACCTTC. Its translation: CSARDLSGYTF.

This chain uses TRBV7-6 with TRBJ1-4, with D possibly matching TRBD1 (5 bases). CDR3 length equals 15 residues. Germline values: CDR1 SGHVS, CDR2 FNYEAQ. V shed 2 bases and J shed 6 bases, with 13 bases lying between them. CDR3: CASSLSGGQDEKLFF. In nucleotides, the CDR3 is TGTGCCAGCAGCTTATCGGGGGGTCAGGATGAAAAACTGTTTTTT.

This clone appeared a single time. The chain employs TRBV27 and TRBJ2-7; TRBD2 agrees at 10 bases. The CDR3 is 17 residues long. The J segment lost 6 bases and the V segment lost 3 bases, leaving 14 bases of the junction unmatched. Germline CDR1 is MNHEY and CDR2 is SMNVEV (reference sequence). CDR3 sequence reads: CASSFTRTSGAPGEQYF. As DNA, the CDR3 is TGTGCCAGCAGTTTCACCAGGACTAGCGGAGCACCAGGCGAGCAGTACTTC.

As for this clone: This specimen includes other DNA sequences encoding the same CDR3. This chain links TRBV6-1 with TRBJ2-7, with TRBD1 matching 11 bases. The length of the CDR3 is 15 residues. J was trimmed by 2 bases and V by 3 bases; bases with no gene match: 3. Per the germline V gene, CDR1 is MNHNS and CDR2 is SASEGT. CDR3 nucleotide sequence: TGTGCCAGCAGTGATAGGGACAGGGGGGCCTACGAGCAGTACTTC. Residues: CASSDRDRGAYEQYF.

V and J are TRBV2 and TRBJ1-2; D unclear. V was shortened by 5 bases and J by 4 bases, with 14 bases between the two germline ends. Looked up from germline, CDR1 is SNHLY and CDR2 is FYNNEI. This CDR3 region has 14 residues. The CDR3 DNA reads TGTGCCAGCAGTCCCGGGAGAGGGAGCTATGGCTACACCTTC. Encoded protein: CASSPGRGSYGYTF.

The CDR3 DNA reads TGTGCCAGCAGCGGGGGGGTAGCGGGCTCTCACGAGCAGTACTTC. Protein product: CASSGGVAGSHEQYF. The V gene is TRBV7-9, the J gene TRBJ2-7; TRBD2 aligns across 7 bases. The CDR3 is 15 residues long. V lost 5 bases, J lost 5 bases, and 12 bases stayed unmatched. Germline CDR1 is SEHNR and CDR2 is FQNEAQ (reference sequence).